The T cell receptor beta chain under discussion was sequenced for a study of regulatory T cells in long-lasting Graves disease. Study outcomes and limitations: The study found TRBV28, TRBJ1-2 and TRBJ2-5 favored in persistent disease.

This clonotype was detected ten times or more. Its target is not known. Trimming took off 7 bases at V and 0 bases at J, with 7 bases between the two ends. The CDR3 consists of 13 residues. The time point denotes: newly diagnosed GD, antithyroid drugs for less than 3 months. PBMC RNA was the source of the TCR library. Combining iRepertoire HTBI primers with Arm-PCR of CDR3 regions, the authors built TCR beta libraries. MiXCR, applied by TCRdb to the multiplex PCR reads, yields one record per CDR3 protein. This sample has about 530,000 distinct CDR3 sequences; approximately 16% occur once, and the top ten carry 20% to 30%. These sequences were also reported in another study, on T cells in Graves' hyperthyroidism and ophthalmopathy.

Specimen: peripheral blood mononuclear cells (PBMCs), collected at new diagnosis, from a patient treated with antithyroid drugs. This rearrangement joins TRBV12-3 or TRBV12-4 to TRBJ1-5; D unclear. The TCR originated in a woman aged 35-65 years with Graves disease. The chain's CDR3 is CASTRSSNQPQHF. The CDR3, as DNA: TGTGCCAGCACCCGTAGTAGCAATCAGCCCCAGCATTTT.